This T cell receptor (beta chain) was sequenced during a study of identical twins. TCRdb analysed the 5' RACE reads with MiXCR anew, one entry per CDR3 protein. The sample records 550,000 to 700,000 distinct CDR3 sequences, 20% to 25% being singletons. Study-wide results and limits: Invariant cells of the MAIT and iNKT types might have partly distorted the zero-insertion analyses.

This clonotype has only a few counts. Its antigen is currently unknown. The germline V gene encodes CDR1 SGHVS and CDR2 FNYEAQ. Trimming removed 2 bases from V and 2 bases from J, with 8 bases in between. The CDR3 length is 14 residues. These data are also associated with another study on T cells expressing NK-cell markers. That paper adds: Seven sequenced donors out of eight were HCMV-seropositive, one seronegative. The dominant NKG2C+ clonotypes represented about 1.0-7.5% of CD8+ T cells in six donors.

The chain uses TRBV7-6 and TRBJ2-3; D is ambiguous. The origin of this receptor is a woman aged 18-30 years in good health. Material: PBMCs. This CDR3 reads CASSLQTFTDTQYF. CDR3 DNA sequence: TGTGCCAGCAGCTTACAGACTTTCACAGATACGCAGTATTTT.